Following are 15 T cell receptor beta chains from one sample sequenced in a study of blood T cells in healthy people across ages. Primers used in a second PCR of about 6 to 11 cycles were a sample-barcoded 5' primer and a J-beta primer mix. TCRdb reanalysed the 5' RACE reads using MiXCR and keeps one entry per CDR3 protein. Of hundreds of thousands of distinct CDR3 sequences in the sample, approximately 31% were seen once. Specimen: blood. The origin of the receptors is a woman at least 80 years old in good health.

This chain joins TRBV6-6 and TRBJ1-4; no reliable D call. CDR3 length equals 13 residues. Germline CDR1 and CDR2: MNHNY and SVGAGI (reference sequence). Trimming took 4 bases from V and 14 from J, leaving 17 bases between them. CDR3 nucleotide sequence: TGTGCCAGCAGTTGCTCGACGGCTCGCGACCTGTTTTTT. Translation: CASSCSTARDLFF.

The V gene is TRBV5-1, the J gene TRBJ1-1, with a tentative D call TRBD1 (6 bases). This CDR3 has 13 residues. V was cut by 4 bases and J by 4 bases, with 11 bases left in between. The V gene's germline CDR1 is SGHRS and CDR2 YFSETQ. The CDR3 sequence is CASSPGHSTEAFF. The CDR3 DNA is TGCGCCAGCAGCCCGGGACACTCCACTGAAGCTTTCTTT. Variable domain in full (rest from reference TRBV5-1 and TRBJ1-1): KAGVTQTPRYLIKTRGQQVTLSCSPISGHRSVSWYQQTPGQGLQFLFEYFSETQRNKGNFPGRFSGRQFSNSRSEMNVSTLELGDSALYLCASSPGHSTEAFFGQGTRLTVV.

V is TRBV5-1 and J is TRBJ2-7, with D maybe TRBD1 (6 bases). Germline V gene lookup returns CDR1 SGHRS and CDR2 YFSETQ. V gave up 2 bases and J gave up 5 bases, with 11 bases separating them. The CDR3 has 13 residues. The CDR3 loop reads CASSFRDTHEQYF. In DNA, the CDR3 is TGCGCCAGCAGCTTCCGGGACACCCACGAGCAGTACTTC.

About this clonotype: A much larger clone lies a single base off, so this may be a read error. The genes are TRBV20-1 and TRBJ1-1; 7 nucleotides match TRBD1. Per the germline V gene, CDR1 is DFQATT and CDR2 is SNEGSKA (reference sequence). The junction had 18 bases not matched to a gene; V was cut back by 7 bases and J by 13 bases. CDR3 length: 13 residues. The CDR3 region has the DNA TGCAGTGTCAAGAGACAGGGTGGAAATCAAGTTTTCTTT. It translates to CSVKRQGGNQVFF.

V gene TRBV30 combines with J gene TRBJ2-3, with TRBD2 identical over 9 bases. The ends lost 3 bases at V and 6 bases at J; junction bases unmatched: 7. Germline V gene lookup returns CDR1 GTSNPN and CDR2 SVGIG (reference sequence). The CDR3 runs to 14 residues. The CDR3 protein is CAWRAGGGADTQYF. In nucleotides, the CDR3 is TGTGCCTGGAGGGCGGGCGGGGGGGCCGATACGCAGTATTTT. Together with reference TRBV30 and TRBJ2-3, the CDR3 gives the full variable domain: SQTIHQWPATLVQPVGSPLSLECTVEGTSNPNLYWYRQAAGRGLQLLFYSVGIGQISSEVPQNLSASRPQDRQFILSSKKLLLSDSGFYLCAWRAGGGADTQYFGPGTRLTVL.

The rearrangement joins TRBV6-6 to TRBJ1-1, with 7 nucleotides matching TRBD1. The ends lost 7 bases at V and 5 bases at J; junction bases unmatched: 10. Looked up from germline, CDR1 is MNHNY and CDR2 is SVGAGI (reference sequence). CDR3 length: 14 amino acids. DNA of the CDR3: TGTGCCAGCAACGAACAGGGGACGGGGACTGAAGCTTTCTTT. As protein: CASNEQGTGTEAFF.

This clonotype was seen repeatedly, ten times or more. The chain links TRBV20-1 to TRBJ1-2; D is uncertain. Between the trimmed V and J ends, which lost 2 bases and 4 bases, there was a span of 11 bases. Germline V gene lookup returns CDR1 DFQATT and CDR2 SNEGSKA (reference sequence). CDR3 size: 13 residues. CDR3: CSARSRWVYGYTF. The CDR3 DNA follows: TGCAGTGCTAGATCCCGTTGGGTCTATGGCTACACCTTC.

The V and J genes are TRBV10-3 and TRBJ1-2; D is possibly TRBD1 (5 bases). The germline CDR1 and CDR2 sequences are ENHRY and SYGVKD. Trimming pared 7 bases from V and 4 bases from J, leaving 16 bases between. The CDR3 is 14 amino acids. The CDR3 DNA follows: TGTGCCATCACAGGGAGCAGGGAGACCTATGGCTACACCTTC. Amino acids: CAITGSRETYGYTF.

This clonotype was seen at least ten times. The gene calls are TRBV18 and TRBJ1-1; a possible D gene is TRBD1 (6 bases). CDR1 KGHSH and CDR2 LQKENI come from the germline V gene. With 4 bases removed from V and 3 bases from J, the gap between germline ends came to 15 bases. The CDR3 covers 15 residues. CDR3 sequence reads: CASSLTGKGDTEAFF. In DNA form, the CDR3 reads TGTGCCAGCTCACTGACGGGAAAGGGGGACACTGAAGCTTTCTTT. The complete variable domain, with remaining parts taken from reference TRBV18 and TRBJ1-1, reads NAGVMQNPRHLVRRRGQEARLRCSPMKGHSHVYWYRQLPEEGLKFMVYLQKENIIDESGMPKERFSAEFPKEGPSILRIQQVVRGDSAAYFCASSLTGKGDTEAFFGQGTRLTVV.

The rearrangement uses TRBV9 and TRBJ2-3; D is perhaps TRBD1 (5 bases). The CDR3 loop spans 12 amino acids. Germline lookup yields CDR1 SGDLS and CDR2 YYNGEE. V lost 4 bases, J lost 7 bases, and 10 bases lay in between. The chain's CDR3 is CASSLSGNTQYF. CDR3 DNA: TGTGCCAGCAGCTTGTCAGGGAATACGCAGTATTTT.

Note on this clonotype: A much larger clone lies a single base off, so this may be a read error. CDR3 region: CASGRQGTYEQYF. The DNA of the CDR3 is TGTGCCAGCGGCCGACAGGGGACCTACGAGCAGTACTTC. This chain links TRBV6-1 with TRBJ2-7; the match to TRBD1 covers 8 bases. Per the germline V gene, CDR1 is MNHNS and CDR2 is SASEGT. The CDR3 is 13 amino acids. V was clipped by 8 bases and J by 2 bases; unmatched bases: 5.

A remark on this clonotype: A much larger clone differs from this one at a single base, so this may be a read error. The chain links TRBV7-3 to TRBJ2-1; the D gene is possibly TRBD2 (6 bases). Germline values: CDR1 SGHTA, CDR2 FQGTGA. V lost 4 bases to trimming and J lost 9 bases, with 13 bases between them. The CDR3 extends over 13 amino acids. In nucleotides, the CDR3 is TGTGCCAGCAGCTCGACCCGGAGGGGTGAGCAGTTCTTC. As protein: CASSSTRRGEQFF.

The genes are TRBV20-1 and TRBJ1-5; 7 bases are shared with TRBD1. This CDR3 has 16 amino acids. CDR1 is DFQATT and CDR2 is SNEGSKA in the germline V gene (reference sequence). With V trimmed by 0 bases and J by 6 bases, 11 bases remained unmatched. The DNA of the CDR3 is TGCAGTGCTAGAGATGGAGAGGGAAACAGGGGTCAGCCCCAGCATTTT. Protein product: CSARDGEGNRGQPQHF.

This clonotype was seen at least ten times. V gene TRBV4-1 combines with J gene TRBJ2-7; D is possibly TRBD1 (6 bases). V dropped 0 bases and J dropped 5 bases, with 14 bases sitting between them. Germline assignment: CDR1 MGHRA and CDR2 YSYEKL. This CDR3 has 15 amino acids. The DNA for the CDR3 is TGCGCCAGCAGCCAAGAACAGGGTTCACACCACGAGCAGTACTTC. Protein sequence: CASSQEQGSHHEQYF.

This clonotype was found a few times. The chain carries TRBV6-5 and TRBJ2-2; D is perhaps TRBD1 (6 bases). The length of the CDR3 is 15 residues. V was pared by 5 bases and J by 1 base, with 11 bases between. The germline V gene encodes CDR1 MNHEY and CDR2 SVGAGI. Written as DNA, the CDR3 is TGTGCCAGCAGTAGGACAGCTCAGAACACCGGGGAGCTGTTTTTT. This gives the protein CASSRTAQNTGELFF.